Below, one TCR beta chain is given with its context. Its matching antigen is unknown. Specified treatment: oral pan-JAK inhibitor, 5-10 mg twice daily. The authors sorted CD4+ and CD8+ T cells from PBMCs. Extracted from the samples, RNA was reverse transcribed into cDNA to serve as the sequencing template. Only in-frame clones appear in the TCRdb table, and some are missing; sequencing was by immunoSEQ multiplex PCR. Among more than 95,000 clones listed, approximately 60% were seen once. This record comes from a study of CD8+ T cells in alopecia areata. Study overall: Tofacitinib was taken orally by treated patients, and the dose was 5 to 10 mg twice daily.

Study results and limitations: Many expanded lesional clones stayed in scalp and blood while on tofacitinib. Scalp clonality and expanded CD8+ clones among the top 100 showed significant decreases with tofacitinib.

Sequencing was performed on CD4+ T cells sorted from blood, taken at week 4, from a patient treated with tofacitinib. This receptor was identified in a human donor with alopecia areata.

The chain's CDR3 is CASSDFRDPSTDTQYF. The DNA of the CDR3 is TGTGCCAGCAGCGACTTCCGGGACCCTAGCACAGATACGCAGTATTTT. The V call is TRBV7-9, the J call TRBJ2-3; the D gene could be TRBD1 or TRBD2 (5 bases each). The V and J ends lost 5 bases and 0 bases respectively, with 15 bases between them. The CDR3 has 16 residues. Germline V gene lookup returns CDR1 SEHNR and CDR2 FQNEAQ (reference sequence).